Sequencing of this T cell receptor beta chain was carried out in a study of T cells in Graves' hyperthyroidism and ophthalmopathy (dated by TCRdb to the late 2010s). Regarding the research as a whole: Peripheral blood was sampled at the time of initial diagnosis, prior to any treatment. After sampling, hyperthyroidism patients received methimazole starting at 30 mg daily, and ophthalmopathy patients received high-dose intravenous methylprednisolone. Prospective prediction of ophthalmopathy was tested in an independent validation cohort consisting of 18 to 20 hyperthyroidism patients and some 15 patients who later progressed to ophthalmopathy. To identify distinguishing TCR V-J signatures, a discovery cohort of about 100 patients was used, comprising 43 with Graves' ophthalmopathy and 57 with stable Graves' hyperthyroidism. According to the paper, TCR Vbeta CDR3 sequencing was carried out on 135 peripheral blood samples, which came from more than 40 ophthalmopathy, approximately 72 hyperthyroidism and roughly 17 progressor patients. For training and testing, the approximately 97 patients in the discovery cohort were randomly divided in a 7:3 ratio. In addition, the study compared T-cell repertoires in thyroid tissue and in blood from about 6 Graves' hyperthyroidism patients.

This clonotype occurred many times. Its cognate antigen has yet to be identified. There are no base qualities to consult, and no much larger clone falls within one base. In the ophthalmopathy patients, disease was moderately to severely active, with a Clinical Activity Score of 3 or more, a NOSPECS grade of 4 or more, and a duration of less than 3 months. Patients with uncontrolled infections, other autoimmune diseases, pregnancy or lactation were excluded. Diagnoses were established on the basis of clinical symptoms, serum thyroxine and TRAb, thyroid ultrasound, and orbital computed tomography. PBMCs were separated from roughly 10 ml of fresh peripheral blood using Ficoll-Paque density gradient centrifugation. Trizol reagent was used to extract total RNA, and RNA quality was then checked on an Agilent 2100 Bioanalyzer. Looking up the germline V gene (reference sequence) yields CDR1 PRHDT and CDR2 FYEKMQ. V is pared back by 4 bases and J by 0 bases, with 10 bases lying between the germline termini. Including cysteine and phenylalanine, the CDR3 has 15 amino acids. Just the 45-base CDR3 DNA is kept, in frame starting at base 1.

Points the paper makes about the study in general: Most expanded thyroid clonotypes (frequency above 0.001) were also detected in blood, a finding suggesting that blood repertoires may reflect thyroid immune responses. In cross-validation, a model built on a 13 V-J signature told ophthalmopathy apart from stable hyperthyroidism with 87.88% sensitivity and 81% to 82% specificity, and in testing the same model reached 80%/75%. No statistical method was used to set the sample size in advance, and investigators knew the group allocation. In validation, the model predicted progression to ophthalmopathy a median of 6.5 months before onset, with about 64% sensitivity and roughly 73% specificity.

Amplification of TCR beta CDR3 regions was carried out from RNA transcripts. The first round of RT-PCR for the TCR CDR3 was performed with the HTBI primer set and the Qiagen OneStep RT-PCR kit. Libraries were constructed in a second round of multiplex PCR, after which size selection and purification were carried out. Libraries were sequenced paired-end with 100 bp reads on an Illumina HiSeq2000. The source study handled its data this way. SOAPnuke was used to process the raw data, throwing out any read that contained adapters or uncalled bases, had a mean Phred below 15, or lacked an exact constant-primer or identifier match. COPE v1.2.5 was used to merge high-quality paired reads, and clonotypes were defined as unique nucleotide sequences. Clonotypes were aligned to IMGT TRBV, TRBD and TRBJ reference segments using MiTCR v1.1. The analysis included only V-J combinations with a frequency above 0.0001, which together covered approximately 99% of the repertoires. The TCS score was defined as the ratio of F50 (clonal expansion) to E x V (chaos), calculated using BLOSUM62-based TCRdist between CDR3 peptides within each V-J. Welch's t-statistics and random forest reduced roughly 540 V-J features to 13, which were used in a naive Bayes classifier (R e1071). The public reads were reanalyzed by TCRdb: fastp trimming at Q25, MiXCR alignment, in-frame beta chains only. CDR3 protein sequences are deduplicated, and each keeps its most common genes and DNA. The V and J calls, along with clone size, are taken from TCRdb and not from the paper's own processing. The sample data list approximately 400,000 distinct CDR3 sequences, and more than 14% of these were observed just once. About 20% of the sample lies in the top ten.

The TCR sequence derives from a woman aged 30 to 39 with Graves' ophthalmopathy. This chain is built from TRBV13 and TRBJ1-3; the D gene assignment is ambiguous. The sequencing sample was made of blood. The base sequence is TGTGCCAGCAGCTCCCGACTGGACTCTGGAAACACCATATATTTT. Its protein reads: CASSSRLDSGNTIYF.